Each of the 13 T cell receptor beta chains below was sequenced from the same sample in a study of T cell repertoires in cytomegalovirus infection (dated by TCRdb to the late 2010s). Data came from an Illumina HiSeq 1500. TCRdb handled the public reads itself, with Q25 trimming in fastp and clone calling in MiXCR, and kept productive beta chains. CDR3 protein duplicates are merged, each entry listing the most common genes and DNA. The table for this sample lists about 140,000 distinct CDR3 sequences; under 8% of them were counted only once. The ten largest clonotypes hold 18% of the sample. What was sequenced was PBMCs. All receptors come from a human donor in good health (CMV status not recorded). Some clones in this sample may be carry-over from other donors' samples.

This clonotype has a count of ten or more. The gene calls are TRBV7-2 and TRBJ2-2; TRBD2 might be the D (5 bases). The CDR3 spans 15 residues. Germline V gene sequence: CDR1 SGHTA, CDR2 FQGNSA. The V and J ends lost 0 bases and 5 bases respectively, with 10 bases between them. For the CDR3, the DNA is TGTGCCAGCAGCTTAGCGAGGGTGGGGACCGGGGAGCTGTTTTTT. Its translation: CASSLARVGTGELFF. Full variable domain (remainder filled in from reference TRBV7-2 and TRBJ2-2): GAGVSQSPSNKVTEKGKDVELRCDPISGHTALYWYRQSLGQGLEFLIYFQGNSAPDKSGLPSDRFSAERTGGSVSTLTIQRTQQEDSAVYLCASSLARVGTGELFFGEGSRLTVL.

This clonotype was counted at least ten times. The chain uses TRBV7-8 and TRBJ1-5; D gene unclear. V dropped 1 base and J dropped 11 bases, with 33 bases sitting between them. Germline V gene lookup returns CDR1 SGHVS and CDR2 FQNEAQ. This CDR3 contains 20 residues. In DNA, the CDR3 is TGTGCCAGCAGCTTAGTTGGGAGAAGAATGGCGAACCCCGTGGGCCGGGCCCAGCATTTT. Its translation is CASSLVGRRMANPVGRAQHF.

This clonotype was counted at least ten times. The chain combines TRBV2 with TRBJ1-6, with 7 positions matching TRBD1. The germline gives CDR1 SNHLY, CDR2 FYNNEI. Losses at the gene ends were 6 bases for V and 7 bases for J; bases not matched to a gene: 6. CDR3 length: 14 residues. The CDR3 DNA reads TGTGCCAGCAGATCTGGACAGGTCAATTCACCCCTCCACTTT. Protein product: CASRSGQVNSPLHF.

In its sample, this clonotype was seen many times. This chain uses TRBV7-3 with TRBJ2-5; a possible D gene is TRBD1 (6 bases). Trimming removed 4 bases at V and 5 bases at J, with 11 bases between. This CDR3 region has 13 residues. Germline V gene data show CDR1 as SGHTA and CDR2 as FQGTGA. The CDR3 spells CASSSLRGETQYF. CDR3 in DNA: TGTGCCAGCAGCTCCCTTAGGGGGGAGACCCAGTACTTC.

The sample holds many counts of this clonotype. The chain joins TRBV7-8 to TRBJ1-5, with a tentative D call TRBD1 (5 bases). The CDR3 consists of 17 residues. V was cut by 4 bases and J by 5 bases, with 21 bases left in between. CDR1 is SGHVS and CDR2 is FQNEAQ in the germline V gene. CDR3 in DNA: TGTGCCAGCAGCTCCCGCGGGACGGGAAGGTGGGATCAGCCCCAGCATTTT. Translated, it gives CASSSRGTGRWDQPQHF.

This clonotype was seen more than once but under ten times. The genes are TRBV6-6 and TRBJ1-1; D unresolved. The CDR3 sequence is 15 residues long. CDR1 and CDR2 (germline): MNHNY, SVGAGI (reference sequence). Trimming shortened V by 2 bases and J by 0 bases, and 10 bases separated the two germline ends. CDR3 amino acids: CASSYGSSMNTEAFF. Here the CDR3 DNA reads TGTGCCAGCAGTTACGGGAGTTCTATGAACACTGAAGCTTTCTTT.

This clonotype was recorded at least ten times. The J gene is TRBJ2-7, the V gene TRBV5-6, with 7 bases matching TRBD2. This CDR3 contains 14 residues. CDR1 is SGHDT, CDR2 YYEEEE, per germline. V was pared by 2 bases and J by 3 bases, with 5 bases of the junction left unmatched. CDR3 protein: CASSFKRGRYEQYF. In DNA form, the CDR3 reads TGTGCCAGCAGCTTCAAGCGGGGCCGCTACGAGCAGTACTTC.

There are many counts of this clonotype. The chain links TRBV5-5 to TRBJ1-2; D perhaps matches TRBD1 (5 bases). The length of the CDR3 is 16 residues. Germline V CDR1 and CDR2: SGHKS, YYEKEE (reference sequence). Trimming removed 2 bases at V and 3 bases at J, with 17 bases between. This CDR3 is CASSLTPGRADYGYTF. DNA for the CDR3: TGTGCCAGCAGCTTAACTCCAGGCAGGGCGGACTATGGCTACACCTTC. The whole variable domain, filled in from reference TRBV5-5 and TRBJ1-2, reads DAGVTQSPTHLIKTRGQQVTLRCSPISGHKSVSWYQQVLGQGPQFIFQYYEKEERGRGNFPDRFSARQFPNYSSELNVNALLLGDSALYLCASSLTPGRADYGYTFGSGTRLTVV.

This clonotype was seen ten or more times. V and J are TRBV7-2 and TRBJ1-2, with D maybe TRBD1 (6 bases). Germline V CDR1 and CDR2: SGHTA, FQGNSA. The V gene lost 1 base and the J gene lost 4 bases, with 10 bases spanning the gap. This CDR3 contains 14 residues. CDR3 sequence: CASSLDGQPYGYTF. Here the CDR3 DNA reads TGTGCCAGCAGCTTAGATGGACAGCCCTATGGCTACACCTTC.

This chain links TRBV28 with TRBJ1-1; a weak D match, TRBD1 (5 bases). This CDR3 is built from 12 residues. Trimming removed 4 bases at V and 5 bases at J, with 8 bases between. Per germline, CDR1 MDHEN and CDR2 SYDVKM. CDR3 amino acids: CASSSGGTEAFF. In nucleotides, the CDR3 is TGTGCCAGCAGTTCGGGGGGGACTGAAGCTTTCTTT.

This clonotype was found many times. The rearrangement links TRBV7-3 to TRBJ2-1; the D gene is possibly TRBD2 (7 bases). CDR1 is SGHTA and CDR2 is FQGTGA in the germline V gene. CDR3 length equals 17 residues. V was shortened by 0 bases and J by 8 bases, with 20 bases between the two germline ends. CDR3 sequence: CASSLTGRGRRGYEQFF. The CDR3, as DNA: TGTGCCAGCAGCTTAACGGGGCGGGGGAGAAGGGGGTATGAGCAGTTCTTC.

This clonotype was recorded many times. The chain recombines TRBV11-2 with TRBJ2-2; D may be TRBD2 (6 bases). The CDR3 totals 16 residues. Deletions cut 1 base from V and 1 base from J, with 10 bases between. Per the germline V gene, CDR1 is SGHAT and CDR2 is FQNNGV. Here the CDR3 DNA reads TGTGCCAGCAGCTTAGCGGTGGGGGGGAACACCGGGGAGCTGTTTTTT. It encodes CASSLAVGGNTGELFF.

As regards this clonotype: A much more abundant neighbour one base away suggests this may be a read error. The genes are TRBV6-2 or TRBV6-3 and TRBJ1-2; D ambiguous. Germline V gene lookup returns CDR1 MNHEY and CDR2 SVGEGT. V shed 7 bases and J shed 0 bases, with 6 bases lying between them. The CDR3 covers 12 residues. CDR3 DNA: TGTGCCAGCAAGGGAGCTAACTATGGCTACACCTTC. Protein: CASKGANYGYTF.